A selection of T cell receptor beta chains follows, all from one sample in a study of T cell changes during pregnancy in multiple sclerosis. Measured with immunoSEQ multiplex PCR; TCRdb has only the in-frame clones, and not every one. This sample has about 67,000 clones; approximately 91% occur once, and the top ten carry roughly 1.4%. The specimen comprised peripheral blood, sampled in the second trimester of pregnancy. These receptors were taken from a female donor with multiple sclerosis, enrolled in a pregnancy study. CDR3s include the opening cysteine and the closing phenylalanine or tryptophan. A D gene is named only where the DNA matches it firmly. Not all rows give a size; the values are once, few, many and, for expanded clones, a class.

V: TRBV5-1
size: -
D: TRBD1
J: TRBJ2-1
DNA: TGCGCCAGCAGTCCCACAGGGGGCGCGTCGGCTGAGCAGTTCTTC
CDR3: CASSPTGGASAEQFF

V: TRBV10-3
size: -
D: -
J: TRBJ2-3
DNA: TGTGCCATCAGCGCCAGTCGCACAGATACGCAGTATTTT
CDR3: CAISASRTDTQYF

V: TRBV7-2
size: -
D: -
J: TRBJ2-7
DNA: TGTGCCAGCAGCGTACAGTCAACAGGGAACGGGGAGCAGTACTTC
CDR3: CASSVQSTGNGEQYF

V: TRBV6-1
size: -
D: -
J: TRBJ1-1
DNA: TGTGCCAGCAGTGATGGGGGGAGGGGGGGCCGATCCGAAGCTTTCTTT
CDR3: CASSDGGRGGRSEAFF

V: TRBV5-1
size: -
D: TRBD1
J: TRBJ2-3
DNA: TGCGCCAGCAGCTTGGTGGGGACAGGGTTTGGCCCAGATACGCAGTATTTT
CDR3: CASSLVGTGFGPDTQYF

V: TRBV10-3
size: -
D: TRBD1
J: TRBJ2-2
DNA: TGTGCCATGGGGACAGGGAAGGGCACCGGGGAGCTGTTTTTT
CDR3: CAMGTGKGTGELFF

V: TRBV10-1
size: -
D: -
J: TRBJ2-5
DNA: TGCGCCAGCAGTGGCCCGGGACAAGCTCAAGAGACCCAGTACTTC
CDR3: CASSGPGQAQETQYF

V: TRBV6-1
size: -
D: TRBD2
J: TRBJ2-2
DNA: TGTGCCAGCAGTGTAACTAGCGGGAGTGGCGGGGAGCTGTTTTTT
CDR3: CASSVTSGSGGELFF

V: TRBV25-1
size: -
D: TRBD1
J: TRBJ1-2
DNA: TGTGCCAGCACCACAGGGGGGAGTGGCTACACCTTC
CDR3: CASTTGGSGYTF

V: TRBV27
size: -
D: -
J: TRBJ2-3
DNA: TGTGCCAGCAGTGAGGGCCGTACGCAGTATTTT
CDR3: CASSEGRTQYF

V: TRBV6-5
size: -
D: -
J: TRBJ1-1
DNA: TGTGCCAGCAGTTATTGGGGGGGGGATGGCACTGAAGCTTTCTTT
CDR3: CASSYWGGDGTEAFF

V: TRBV7-2
size: -
D: TRBD1
J: TRBJ1-6
DNA: TGTGCCAGCAGCTTGGAGACAGGGGGTAATTCACCCCTCCACTTT
CDR3: CASSLETGGNSPLHF

V: TRBV5-1
size: -
D: TRBD2
J: TRBJ2-3
DNA: TGCGCCAGCAGCGATTTAACTAGCGGGGGCACAGATACGCAGTATTTT
CDR3: CASSDLTSGGTDTQYF

V: TRBV7-2
size: once
D: -
J: TRBJ2-3
DNA: TGTGCCAGCAGCTTAGTTAGGCAGGGAATCTCTAGCACAGATACGCAGTATTTT
CDR3: CASSLVRQGISSTDTQYF

V: TRBV6-1
size: -
D: TRBD1
J: TRBJ1-2
DNA: TGTGCCAGCAGTGAAGCTTTTAGGACAGGAACCTATGGCTACACCTTC
CDR3: CASSEAFRTGTYGYTF

V: TRBV27
size: -
D: -
J: TRBJ1-5
DNA: TGTGCCAGCAGTTTATCAGCGGCAGTAGGGCCCCAGCATTTT
CDR3: CASSLSAAVGPQHF

V: TRBV11-2
size: -
D: -
J: TRBJ2-3
DNA: TGTGCCAGCAGCTTAGGGGAGGTCACAGATACGCAGTATTTT
CDR3: CASSLGEVTDTQYF

V: TRBV2
size: -
D: TRBD2
J: TRBJ2-5
DNA: TGTGCCAGCAGTGCCCCGGGACTAGAAGAGACCCAGTACTTC
CDR3: CASSAPGLEETQYF

V: TRBV14
size: -
D: TRBD1
J: TRBJ1-2
DNA: TGTGCCAGCAGCGAGGGGACAGGGATTGGCTATGGCTACACCTTC
CDR3: CASSEGTGIGYGYTF

V: TRBV6-9
size: once
D: TRBD1
J: TRBJ2-7
DNA: TGTGCTGGACAGGGGGCTCAAGAGCAGTACTTC
CDR3: CAGQGAQEQYF

V: TRBV28
size: -
D: -
J: TRBJ1-2
DNA: TGTGCCAGCACCCAACAGGCCTATGGCTACACCTTC
CDR3: CASTQQAYGYTF

V: TRBV30
size: -
D: TRBD1
J: TRBJ1-1
DNA: TGTGCCTGGAGTGACGACAGGGGGCGTAGAACTGAAGCTTTCTTT
CDR3: CAWSDDRGRRTEAFF

V: TRBV5-5
size: -
D: TRBD2
J: TRBJ2-1
DNA: TGTGCCAGCAGAGGGTTGGGGCTAGCGGGCTCCATCTCCTACAATGAGCAGTTCTTC
CDR3: CASRGLGLAGSISYNEQFF

V: TRBV29-1
size: -
D: -
J: TRBJ2-7
DNA: TGCAGCGTTGTTGGGACTCCCGGCTCCTACGAGCAGTACTTC
CDR3: CSVVGTPGSYEQYF

V: TRBV28
size: many
D: TRBD1
J: TRBJ1-2
DNA: TGTGCCAGCAGTTCGTCGACAGGGGGGAACTATGGCTACACCTTC
CDR3: CASSSSTGGNYGYTF

V: TRBV7-6
size: -
D: -
J: TRBJ2-1
DNA: TGTGCCAGCAGCTTAGAATTTAGAGATGAGCAGTTCTTC
CDR3: CASSLEFRDEQFF

V: TRBV6-5
size: -
D: TRBD1
J: TRBJ2-7
DNA: TGTGCCAGCAGGAGACAGGGGCCCCACGAGCAGTACTTC
CDR3: CASRRQGPHEQYF

V: TRBV28
size: -
D: TRBD2
J: TRBJ2-1
DNA: TGTGCCAGCAGTTTTTCCCTTGGCGGGAGCTCCTACAATGAGCAGTTCTTC
CDR3: CASSFSLGGSSYNEQFF

V: TRBV11-1
size: -
D: -
J: TRBJ1-2
DNA: TGTGCCAGCAGCCGCAGTACAGCGGGCTATGGCTACACCTTC
CDR3: CASSRSTAGYGYTF

V: TRBV10-1
size: -
D: -
J: TRBJ2-7
DNA: TGCGCCAGCAGTGGACAGGGAGGTTCCTACGAGCAGTACTTC
CDR3: CASSGQGGSYEQYF

V: TRBV6-6
size: -
D: TRBD1
J: TRBJ1-1
DNA: TGTGCCAGCAGTGACCAAACAGGGGGGAACACTGAAGCTTTCTTT
CDR3: CASSDQTGGNTEAFF

V: TRBV21-1
size: -
D: -
J: TRBJ1-1
DNA: TGTGCCAGCAGCAAAGGGGTTCGGGACAGGTGGAACACTGAAGCTTTCTTT
CDR3: CASSKGVRDRWNTEAFF

V: TRBV11-2
size: -
D: -
J: TRBJ2-5
DNA: TGTGCCAGCAGCTTAGCAGGGGTACAAGAGACCCAGTACTTC
CDR3: CASSLAGVQETQYF

V: TRBV27
size: -
D: TRBD2
J: TRBJ2-1
DNA: TGTGCCAGCAGCCAGCCCCGACTAGCGGGAGCCTACAATGAGCAGTTCTTC
CDR3: CASSQPRLAGAYNEQFF

V: TRBV6-5
size: -
D: TRBD1
J: TRBJ1-1
DNA: TGTGCCAGCAATAGACAGGGGATGGCCGCTGAAGCTTTCTTT
CDR3: CASNRQGMAAEAFF

V: TRBV18
size: -
D: -
J: TRBJ1-1
DNA: TGTGCCAGCTCACCACCAGGAGTTTTGGTGAACACTGAAGCTTTCTTT
CDR3: CASSPPGVLVNTEAFF

V: TRBV6-5
size: -
D: TRBD1
J: TRBJ2-3
DNA: TGTGCCAGCAGGCCGGACAGGGCCACAGATACGCAGTATTTT
CDR3: CASRPDRATDTQYF

V: TRBV18
size: medium-sized
D: -
J: TRBJ2-3
DNA: TGTGCCAGCTCACGAATCGGTACTAGCACAGATACGCAGTATTTT
CDR3: CASSRIGTSTDTQYF

V: TRBV2
size: -
D: -
J: TRBJ2-7
DNA: TGTGCCACAGCCCCGGACAGCTACGAGCAGTACTTC
CDR3: CATAPDSYEQYF

V: TRBV7-3
size: once
D: TRBD1
J: TRBJ1-2
DNA: TGTGCCAGCAGCTTAGTTCCCAGGGGGCAAGCTTCTGGAGGCTACACCTTC
CDR3: CASSLVPRGQASGGYTF

V: TRBV2
size: -
D: -
J: TRBJ1-1
DNA: TGTGCCAGCAGTGAAGGAACCGGGAACACTGAAGCTTTCTTT
CDR3: CASSEGTGNTEAFF

V: TRBV10-2
size: -
D: TRBD1
J: TRBJ1-2
DNA: TGCGCCAGCAGTGAAAGTCGGACAGGGGGTCACTATGGCTACACCTTC
CDR3: CASSESRTGGHYGYTF

V: TRBV6-5
size: once
D: TRBD1
J: TRBJ2-3
DNA: TGTGCCAGCAAGACAGGGGACACAGATACGCAGTATTTT
CDR3: CASKTGDTDTQYF

V: TRBV9
size: -
D: -
J: TRBJ2-7
DNA: TGTGCCAGCAGCGTAGATGGGCAGAGCTCCTACGAGCAGTACTTC
CDR3: CASSVDGQSSYEQYF

V: TRBV29-1
size: -
D: -
J: TRBJ2-5
DNA: TGCAGCGTTGGGGCAGGGCCACAAGAGACCCAGTACTTC
CDR3: CSVGAGPQETQYF

V: TRBV6-6
size: -
D: TRBD1
J: TRBJ1-2
DNA: TGTGCCAGCAGTTACTCGAGCCAGGGGGCGGATGGCTACACCTTC
CDR3: CASSYSSQGADGYTF

V: TRBV5-4
size: once
D: -
J: TRBJ2-5
DNA: TGTGCCAGCAGCTTGTATGCTGGAGACGAGACCCAGTACTTC
CDR3: CASSLYAGDETQYF

V: TRBV29-1
size: -
D: TRBD1
J: TRBJ1-2
DNA: TGCAGCGTTGTTGGGACAGGGGTTTTATCAGGCTACACCTTC
CDR3: CSVVGTGVLSGYTF

V: TRBV6-5
size: -
D: TRBD2
J: TRBJ2-1
DNA: TGTGCCAGCAGGCCCGGGACTAGCGGGAGCAATGAGCAGTTCTTC
CDR3: CASRPGTSGSNEQFF

V: TRBV6-4
size: -
D: TRBD1
J: TRBJ1-1
DNA: TGTGCCAGCAGTGGGACAGGGGGCGCGGATGCTTTCTTT
CDR3: CASSGTGGADAFF

V: TRBV4-2
size: once
D: -
J: TRBJ2-7
DNA: TGTGCCAGCAGCCAAGGGGTTACAGACTCCTACGAGCAGTACTTC
CDR3: CASSQGVTDSYEQYF

V: TRBV7-9
size: -
D: -
J: TRBJ1-1
DNA: TGTGCCAGCAGCCGTCGGTTGGAGGGACGGGACACTGAAGCTTTCTTT
CDR3: CASSRRLEGRDTEAFF

V: TRBV29-1
size: -
D: TRBD2
J: TRBJ2-3
DNA: TGCAGCGTTAAAATAACTAGCGCACGCACAGATACGCAGTATTTT
CDR3: CSVKITSARTDTQYF

V: TRBV6-4
size: once
D: TRBD2
J: TRBJ2-1
DNA: TGTGCCAGCAGTGAAGGTCCGGGGGGGCGCTACAATGAGCAGTTCTTC
CDR3: CASSEGPGGRYNEQFF

V: TRBV4-1
size: -
D: -
J: TRBJ2-2
DNA: TGCGCCAGCAGCCACTTGATCGGGGGTTCCACCGGGGAGCTGTTTTTT
CDR3: CASSHLIGGSTGELFF

V: TRBV11-2
size: -
D: TRBD2
J: TRBJ2-3
DNA: TGTGCCAGCAGCGCTGGGACTAGCGGGGACACCCATCCCACAGATACGCAGTATTTT
CDR3: CASSAGTSGDTHPTDTQYF